These 19 T cell receptor beta chains came from one sample sequenced in a study of blood T cells in healthy people across ages. A second about 6 to 11 cycle PCR used barcoded and J-beta primers. In TCRdb, the 5' RACE reads were re-called with MiXCR into one record per CDR3 protein. The sample lists about 940,000 distinct CDR3 sequences; around 46% were seen once. The specimen sequenced was blood. The origin of the receptors is a man younger than 45 in good health.

This clonotype was counted between two and nine times. The chain is built from TRBV4-3 and TRBJ2-3; no firm D call. Germline CDR1 reads LGHNA; CDR2 reads YSLEER. This CDR3 spans 13 amino acids. Trimming shortened V by 3 bases and J by 3 bases, and 7 bases separated the two germline ends. As DNA, the CDR3 is TGCGCCAGCAGCCACGACGCTACAGATACGCAGTATTTT. Amino acid sequence: CASSHDATDTQYF.

This clonotype was observed a few times. The V and J genes are TRBV29-1 and TRBJ2-7; D gene unclear. This CDR3 comprises 12 residues. Trimming took 0 bases from V and 5 from J, leaving 8 bases between them. Germline V gene sequence: CDR1 SQVTM, CDR2 ANQGSEA. The CDR3 DNA reads TGCAGCGTTGAAGAACTGGGTGACGAGCAGTACTTC. Translation gives CSVEELGDEQYF.

In its sample, this clonotype was seen a few times. The chain links TRBV5-1 to TRBJ2-7; the D is unclear. Per germline, CDR1 SGHRS and CDR2 YFSETQ. Trimming pared 0 bases from V and 4 bases from J, leaving 11 bases between. The CDR3 is made up of 14 amino acids. This CDR3 is CASSLDITNYEQYF. The CDR3, as DNA: TGCGCCAGCAGCTTGGATATCACCAATTACGAGCAGTACTTC.

The count of this clonotype is one. An end of the junction differs from the germline gene, which may be a read error. The chain uses TRBV6-1 and TRBJ2-5; 14 bases match TRBD2. Germline CDR1 MNHNS, CDR2 SASEGT. The CDR3 contains 17 residues. This CDR3 reads CAGSPTSGGAIQETQYF. The DNA of the CDR3 is TGTGCCGGCAGCCCGACTAGCGGGGGGGCCATTCAAGAGACCCAGTACTTC.

This clonotype was counted once. The chain couples TRBV5-1 to TRBJ2-5; either TRBD1 or TRBD2 may fit D (6 bases each). The CDR3 contains 16 residues. Trimming removed 0 bases at V and 11 bases at J, with 23 bases between. Germline loops: CDR1 SGHRS, CDR2 YFSETQ. The CDR3 coding sequence is TGCGCCAGCAGCTTGGACCCCGACGGGGGCTACAATGAGCAGTACTTC. This translates into CASSLDPDGGYNEQYF.

CDR3: CASSLEGQRNSPLHF. DNA of the CDR3: TGTGCCAGCAGCTTAGAGGGGCAAAGGAATTCACCCCTCCACTTT. This rearrangement joins TRBV7-9 to TRBJ1-6; D is possibly TRBD1 (5 bases). Germline V gene lookup returns CDR1 SEHNR and CDR2 FQNEAQ (reference sequence). V was trimmed by 1 base and J by 7 bases, leaving 11 bases between them. The CDR3 length is 15 residues.

For this clonotype: One junction end disagrees with the germline gene, perhaps due to a read error. The chain recombines TRBV6-5 with TRBJ2-3, with 9 bases identical to TRBD1. The germline gives CDR1 MNHEY, CDR2 SVGAGI. The CDR3 length is 15 residues. The CDR3 sequence is CAGSYLGQGADTQYF. CDR3 DNA sequence: TGTGCCGGCAGTTACCTGGGACAGGGAGCAGATACGCAGTATTTT.

As DNA, the CDR3 is TGTGCCACCAGCAGAGATAGGGGAGCTAATGAGCAGTTCTTC. Amino acids: CATSRDRGANEQFF. The J gene is TRBJ2-1, the V gene TRBV15; D is possibly TRBD1 or TRBD2 (5 bases each). V was cut by 0 bases and J by 7 bases, with 10 bases left in between. Germline CDR1 and CDR2: LNHNV and YYDKDF (reference sequence). The CDR3 consists of 14 residues. Full variable domain (remainder filled in from reference TRBV15 and TRBJ2-1): DAMVIQNPRYQVTQFGKPVTLSCSQTLNHNVMYWYQQKSSQAPKLLFHYYDKDFNNEADTPDNFQSRRPNTSFCFLDIRSPGLGDTAMYLCATSRDRGANEQFFGPGTRLTVL.

This chain links TRBV4-2 with TRBJ2-7; D gene unclear. V dropped 0 bases and J dropped 0 bases, with 15 bases sitting between them. The CDR3 is 17 residues long. CDR1 and CDR2 from the germline V gene are LGHNA and YNFKEQ. The CDR3 region is CASSQDRYSWSSYEQYF. The CDR3 bases are TGTGCCAGCAGCCAAGATCGCTATTCGTGGAGCTCCTACGAGCAGTACTTC.

The table lists this clonotype with a few counts. The CDR3: CASTAHRDRATEAFF. For the CDR3, the DNA is TGTGCCAGCACGGCTCACCGGGACAGGGCGACTGAAGCTTTCTTT. The V call is TRBV27, the J call TRBJ1-1; TRBD1 matches at 9 bases. The CDR3 has 15 residues. Looked up from germline, CDR1 is MNHEY and CDR2 is SMNVEV (reference sequence). J lost 5 bases, V lost 7 bases, and 11 bases had no gene match.

This clonotype showed up just a few times. This chain links TRBV28 with TRBJ2-1; D call uncertain. V was clipped by 5 bases and J by 12 bases, with 14 bases between them. The CDR3 is 12 residues long. The germline gives CDR1 MDHEN, CDR2 SYDVKM. The CDR3 here is CASSPPAWGQFF. CDR3 nucleotide sequence: TGTGCCAGCAGTCCCCCTGCATGGGGGCAGTTCTTC.

V usage is TRBV9 and J usage is TRBJ2-1, with no clear D. Germline CDR1 SGDLS, CDR2 YYNGEE. Trimming stripped 0 bases from V and 5 bases from J, with 12 bases between. CDR3 length: 15 residues. Here the CDR3 DNA reads TGTGCCAGCAGCGTAGTCGTAGGGATTAACAATGAGCAGTTCTTC. Amino acids: CASSVVVGINNEQFF.

The chain couples TRBV10-3 to TRBJ1-1; 7 bases fit TRBD1. CDR1 and CDR2 from the germline V gene are ENHRY and SYGVKD. Germline trimming cut 7 bases from V and 5 bases from J; bases unmatched to any gene: 10. This CDR3 has 14 amino acids. As DNA, the CDR3 is TGTGCCATCAAGCCAGGGGGGCTAGGGACTGAAGCTTTCTTT. Amino acids: CAIKPGGLGTEAFF.

This clonotype was recorded at least ten times. The CDR3 DNA reads as TGCGCCAGCAGCCCACAGGACTACGAGCAGTACTTC. Translated: CASSPQDYEQYF. The gene calls are TRBV4-1 and TRBJ2-7; a possible D gene is TRBD1 (5 bases). V gave up 4 bases and J gave up 3 bases, with 7 bases separating them. CDR1 and CDR2 from the germline V gene are MGHRA and YSYEKL. CDR3 length: 12 amino acids.

This chain connects TRBV28 to TRBJ2-1; D gene unclear. V lost 2 bases and J 15 bases, leaving 14 bases between the germline ends. Per the germline V gene, CDR1 is MDHEN and CDR2 is SYDVKM. This CDR3 spans 12 amino acids. CDR3 nucleotide sequence: TGTGCCAGCAGTTTACAGACGGGCGCTCGGTTCTTC. Translating it yields CASSLQTGARFF. Full variable domain (rest looked up from reference TRBV28 and TRBJ2-1): DVKVTQSSRYLVKRTGEKVFLECVQDMDHENMFWYRQDPGLGLRLIYFSYDVKMKEKGDIPEGYSVSREKKERFSLILESASTNQTSMYLCASSLQTGARFFGPGTRLTVL.

The J gene is TRBJ2-1, the V gene TRBV5-1; 8 nucleotides align to TRBD1. The J call may be in error: the DNA end matches TRBJ2-7 better. This CDR3 has 14 amino acids. The germline V gene encodes CDR1 SGHRS and CDR2 YFSETQ. CDR3 sequence (DNA): TGCGCCAGCAGCGCGGCAGGGGGCTGCAATGAGCAGTACTTC. Translation gives CASSAAGGCNEQYF.

The chain links TRBV7-2 to TRBJ2-2; D might be TRBD1 or TRBD2, each matching 6 bases. The V end lost 1 base, the J end lost 7 bases, and 16 bases lay between the germline ends. Per germline, CDR1 SGHTA and CDR2 FQGNSA. CDR3 length: 16 amino acids. CDR3 region: CASSLGIGGPVGELFF. DNA for the CDR3: TGTGCCAGCAGCTTAGGGATTGGGGGGCCTGTCGGGGAGCTGTTTTTT.

This clonotype was recorded a few times. The rearrangement joins TRBV10-3 to TRBJ1-2; a possible D gene is TRBD1 (6 bases). V was cut by 0 bases and J by 2 bases, with 10 bases left in between. The CDR3 is made up of 15 amino acids. Germline lookup yields CDR1 ENHRY and CDR2 SYGVKD. The DNA for the CDR3 is TGTGCCATCAGTGAGTCGAAACAGGGCAACTATGGCTACACCTTC. As protein: CAISESKQGNYGYTF.

This chain links TRBV7-2 with TRBJ1-1; D not resolved. This CDR3 contains 14 residues. In germline, CDR1 is SGHTA, CDR2 FQGNSA. V dropped 0 bases and J dropped 1 base, with 6 bases sitting between them. CDR3 coding DNA: TGTGCCAGCAGCTTAGCCAGGCCGAACACTGAAGCTTTCTTT. Translated: CASSLARPNTEAFF.